These 19 T cell receptor beta chains were all obtained from the same sample, sequenced in a study of T-cell reconstitution after alpha-beta-depleted transplantation in children (dated by TCRdb to the mid-2010s). The protocol used for the library was PCR. This sample was sequenced with an Illumina HiSeq 2500. TCR library preparation used molecular barcoding, with unique molecular identifiers applied to normalize quantification of the TCRbeta repertoire. The public reads were reprocessed in TCRdb via fastp at Q25 and MiXCR, keeping in-frame beta chains. Every distinct CDR3 protein forms one entry, paired with its most common genes and DNA. Counted in this sample were about 460,000 distinct CDR3 sequences; roughly a tenth of them appeared once. 2% of the sample comes from the top ten. The treatment or condition label here, explained by the study, means: allogeneic hematopoietic cell transplantation with graft depleted of TCRalphabeta T cells and CD19 B cells.

The input for sequencing was PBMCs, taken before TCRalphabeta/CD19-depleted stem cell transplant. Receptor source: a child under 10 years old with inherited bone marrow failure, due to receive a stem cell transplant.

This clonotype has at least ten counts. J is TRBJ2-3 and V is TRBV4-3, with D uncertain. Trimming took 4 bases from V and 0 from J, leaving 5 bases between them. Germline V gives CDR1 LGHNA, CDR2 YSLEER. This CDR3 has 13 amino acids. Here the CDR3 DNA reads TGCGCCAGCAGCCCGGAGAGCACAGATACGCAGTATTTT. Its protein product is CASSPESTDTQYF.

This clonotype was counted many times. The J gene is TRBJ2-7, the V gene TRBV2; TRBD2 aligns across 10 bases. Trimming at V came to 1 base and at J to 3 bases, leaving 9 bases not matched to a gene. This CDR3 region has 17 residues. Germline V gene sequence: CDR1 SNHLY, CDR2 FYNNEI. CDR3 DNA sequence: TGTGCCAGCAGTGAAGATATAGGCGGACTAGCGGTCTACGAGCAGTACTTC. Residues: CASSEDIGGLAVYEQYF.

This clonotype was seen at least ten times. The chain links TRBV10-3 to TRBJ1-4; no clear D gene. V lost 2 bases and J lost 5, with 12 bases in between. Germline values: CDR1 ENHRY, CDR2 SYGVKD. The CDR3 runs 15 residues. The CDR3, as DNA: TGTGCCATCAGTGAGACCTGGGCCCCGAATGAAAAACTGTTTTTT. It encodes CAISETWAPNEKLFF.

This clonotype was found many times. This sequence joins TRBV6-2 or TRBV6-3 and TRBJ2-1; D might be TRBD2 (5 bases). Trimming cost V 2 bases and J 4 bases, with 15 bases left between them. Germline values: CDR1 MNHEY, CDR2 SVGEGT. CDR3 size: 16 residues. For the CDR3, the DNA is TGTGCCAGCAGTTACCTAGACTATGGGGTTTACAATGAGCAGTTCTTC. It yields the protein CASSYLDYGVYNEQFF.

A word on this clonotype: A much more abundant neighbour one base away suggests this may be a read error. The chain has TRBV5-1 and TRBJ2-1; D tentatively fits TRBD1 or TRBD2 (5 bases each). Germline CDR1 SGHRS, CDR2 YFSETQ. V was cut by 4 bases and J by 5 bases, with 10 bases left in between. CDR3 length: 13 residues. CDR3 in DNA: TGCGCCAGCAGCCGGGACCTAGACAATGAGCAGTTCTTC. Amino acid sequence: CASSRDLDNEQFF.

CDR3 residues: CASSDRWAGGPRKNIQYF. CDR3 sequence (DNA): TGTGCCAGCAGTGACCGGTGGGCGGGAGGGCCGAGGAAAAACATTCAGTACTTC. This chain connects TRBV27 to TRBJ2-4, with 9 bases aligning to TRBD2. J gave up 4 bases and V 5 bases, and 15 bases lay outside the gene matches. The CDR3 covers 18 residues. Germline CDR1 MNHEY, CDR2 SMNVEV (reference sequence).

This clonotype was observed many times. The chain joins TRBV10-2 to TRBJ2-5; 12 positions match TRBD2. The CDR3 extends over 16 amino acids. Germline values: CDR1 WSHSY, CDR2 SAAADI. V lost 6 bases to trimming and J lost 5 bases; unmatched junction nucleotides: 10. The CDR3 protein is CASSNLAGGPRETQYF. The DNA of the CDR3 is TGCGCCAGCAGCAACCTAGCGGGAGGGCCACGGGAGACCCAGTACTTC.

This clonotype was seen many times. This chain connects TRBV7-8 to TRBJ2-5; D possibly corresponds to TRBD1 (5 bases). V shed 1 base and J shed 5 bases, with 11 bases lying between them. The germline V gene has CDR1 SGHVS and CDR2 FQNEAQ. The CDR3 spans 14 residues. The CDR3 nucleotides read TGTGCCAGCAGCTTAGAACTTGGGGCGGAGACCCAGTACTTC. It is translated as CASSLELGAETQYF.

This clonotype appeared many times. This sequence joins TRBV6-1 and TRBJ1-2; TRBD1 is a possible D gene (5 bases). The CDR3 contains 14 residues. Germline V gives CDR1 MNHNS, CDR2 SASEGT. V lost 6 bases and J 4 bases, leaving 15 bases between the germline ends. The CDR3 region is CASSQGGGTYGYTF. The CDR3 DNA reads as TGTGCCAGCAGCCAAGGTGGGGGGACCTATGGCTACACCTTC.

This clonotype was seen ten or more times. This chain joins TRBV9 and TRBJ2-6; D may match TRBD1 or TRBD2 (5 bases each). Looked up from germline, CDR1 is SGDLS and CDR2 is YYNGEE. Trimming took 5 bases from V and 3 from J, leaving 12 bases between them. This CDR3 spans 15 amino acids. Here the CDR3 reads CASSGGLVGANVLTF. The CDR3 DNA sequence: TGTGCCAGCAGTGGGGGTTTAGTTGGGGCCAACGTCCTGACTTTC.

This clonotype was seen at least ten times. The chain links TRBV12-3 or TRBV12-4 to TRBJ2-1, with D possibly matching TRBD2 (6 bases). The CDR3 has 15 amino acids. The V and J ends lost 4 bases and 0 bases respectively, with 10 bases between them. Written as DNA, the CDR3 is TGTGCCAGCAGTTATAGCGGTGCCTCCTACAATGAGCAGTTCTTC. The encoded protein is CASSYSGASYNEQFF.

This clonotype came up many times. The genes are TRBV28 and TRBJ1-5; D not certain. The V end was cut by 0 bases, the J end by 0 bases, with 9 bases between. CDR1 MDHEN and CDR2 SYDVKM come from the germline V gene. The CDR3 sequence is 16 residues long. Here the CDR3 reads CASSLWGSHSNQPQHF. The CDR3 bases are TGTGCCAGCAGTTTATGGGGATCCCATAGCAATCAGCCCCAGCATTTT.

V is TRBV5-1 and J is TRBJ2-7, with no clear D. Trimming shortened V by 0 bases and J by 1 base, and 14 bases separated the two germline ends. The CDR3 is 16 amino acids. Germline V gene sequence: CDR1 SGHRS, CDR2 YFSETQ. CDR3 DNA: TGCGCCAGCAGCTTGGTGGCTATTGCGGCATCCTACGAGCAGTACTTC. This encodes CASSLVAIAASYEQYF.

This clonotype has at least ten counts. The J gene is TRBJ2-3, the V gene TRBV12-3 or TRBV12-4; the match to TRBD2 covers 7 bases. The CDR3 has 14 amino acids. V lost 5 bases and J lost 5; bases outside the gene matches: 7. In nucleotides, the CDR3 is TGTGCCAGCAGTCTCGGACTAGGAGGAGATACGCAGTATTTT. As protein: CASSLGLGGDTQYF.

The V gene is TRBV5-1, the J gene TRBJ2-1, with D perhaps TRBD1 (6 bases). V was pared by 4 bases and J by 8 bases, with 25 bases between. The CDR3 is 17 amino acids. The germline V gene encodes CDR1 SGHRS and CDR2 YFSETQ. CDR3 nucleotides: TGCGCCAGCAGCCTCAACCCTACAGGGTCAGGCCGCCATGAGCAGTTCTTC. This codes for CASSLNPTGSGRHEQFF.

This clonotype was seen at least ten times. The chain links TRBV10-3 to TRBJ2-7, with TRBD1 identical over 9 bases. With V trimmed by 4 bases and J by 6 bases, 7 bases remained unmatched. The CDR3 length is 14 residues. Germline V lookup: CDR1 ENHRY, CDR2 SYGVKD. CDR3 amino acids: CAISGRDRGGEQYF. The CDR3 nucleotides are TGTGCCATCAGTGGGCGAGACAGGGGGGGCGAGCAGTACTTC.

This clonotype was seen many times. The chain recombines TRBV28 with TRBJ2-1, with 9 bases aligning to TRBD1. The ends lost 6 bases at V and 6 bases at J; junction bases unmatched: 24. The germline V gene encodes CDR1 MDHEN and CDR2 SYDVKM. CDR3 size: 20 residues. The CDR3 here is CASSTIRIGTGKREFNEQFF. For the CDR3, the DNA is TGTGCCAGCAGCACCATCCGGATAGGGACAGGGAAAAGGGAATTCAATGAGCAGTTCTTC.

In this sample, this clonotype turned up many times. The genes are TRBV19 and TRBJ1-5; unclear D gene. V shed 7 bases and J shed 5 bases, with 9 bases lying between them. The CDR3 spans 12 residues. Germline V lookup: CDR1 LNHDA, CDR2 SQIVND (reference sequence). CDR3 amino acids: CASIEMDQPQHF. CDR3 DNA sequence: TGTGCCAGTATTGAGATGGATCAGCCCCAGCATTTT.

This clonotype has ten or more counts. The chain couples TRBV20-1 to TRBJ2-6; possibly TRBD2 for D (6 bases). The germline CDR1 and CDR2 sequences are DFQATT and SNEGSKA (reference sequence). The CDR3 loop spans 15 amino acids. Trimming left V 7 bases short and J 2 bases short, with 15 bases between. CDR3 DNA: TGCAGTGTCATGAGGAGGGGCGCTGGGGCCAACGTCCTGACTTTC. It codes for CSVMRRGAGANVLTF.